This entry lists 30 T cell receptor beta chains sequenced from one sample in a study of blood T cell repertoires in COVID-19. Using immunoSEQ multiplex PCR, the repertoire was profiled, and TCRdb retains in-frame clones only, with some absent. In the table there are 85,000 to 95,000 clones, approximately 80% of which are singletons. Sequencing used peripheral blood. These receptors came from a man in his sixties or seventies with acute or convalescent COVID-19.

This clone has only one observation. The chain links TRBV7-9 to TRBJ2-2, with D possibly matching TRBD1 (6 bases). The CDR3 extends over 15 amino acids. Germline CDR1 and CDR2: SEHNR and FQNEAQ (reference sequence). The V end was cut by 3 bases, the J end by 4 bases, with 12 bases between. Here the CDR3 DNA reads TGTGCCAGCAGCTTCCGGGACAAGCCCACCGGGGAGCTGTTTTTT. Its protein product is CASSFRDKPTGELFF.

The chain is built from TRBV11-2 and TRBJ1-1; D unclear. CDR3 length: 17 residues. Trimming removed 1 base at V and 6 bases at J, with 21 bases between. The V gene's germline CDR1 is SGHAT and CDR2 FQNNGV. In DNA form, the CDR3 reads TGTGCCAGCAGCTTAGCGGTTGGCCGGGGAACATATGCTGAAGCTTTCTTT. Translated, it gives CASSLAVGRGTYAEAFF.

J is TRBJ2-2 and V is TRBV29-1, with D possibly being TRBD2 (5 bases). The germline V gene encodes CDR1 SQVTM and CDR2 ANQGSEA. V was shortened by 5 bases and J by 3 bases, with 10 bases between the two germline ends. CDR3 size: 13 residues. The CDR3: CSVSRGYTGELFF. In DNA, the CDR3 is TGCAGCGTTTCCCGGGGTTACACCGGGGAGCTGTTTTTT.

This clone was observed once. V and J are TRBV4-1 and TRBJ2-2, with TRBD2 matching over 9 bases. With V trimmed by 0 bases and J by 6 bases, 11 bases remained unmatched. The CDR3 has 18 residues. CDR1 MGHRA and CDR2 YSYEKL come from the germline V gene. The CDR3 here is CASSQEWGSSGDPGELFF. The DNA of the CDR3 is TGCGCCAGCAGCCAAGAATGGGGGTCTAGCGGGGACCCCGGGGAGCTGTTTTTT.

This clone was detected only once. The chain links TRBV24-1 to TRBJ2-3; 7 nucleotides align to TRBD1. Germline-derived CDR1 and CDR2 are KGHDR and SFDVKD. The CDR3 is 14 amino acids. The trim removed 2 bases at V and 5 bases at J, leaving 3 bases unmatched. CDR3 sequence: CATSDWTGGDTQYF. The CDR3 nucleotides are TGTGCCACCAGTGATTGGACAGGAGGAGATACGCAGTATTTT.

The chain links TRBV9 to TRBJ2-3, with TRBD2 matching 7 bases. The CDR3 has 16 amino acids. Germline CDR1 reads SGDLS; CDR2 reads YYNGEE. Trimming at V came to 2 bases and at J to 3 bases, leaving 9 bases not matched to a gene. CDR3 coding DNA: TGTGCCAGCAGCGTCGGTTCGCGGGGGATGACAGATACGCAGTATTTT. Translated: CASSVGSRGMTDTQYF. The whole variable domain, filled in from reference TRBV9 and TRBJ2-3, reads DSGVTQTPKHLITATGQRVTLRCSPRSGDLSVYWYQQSLDQGLQFLIQYYNGEERAKGNILERFSAQQFPDLHSELNLSSLELGDSALYFCASSVGSRGMTDTQYFGPGTRLTVL.

The chain joins TRBV11-2 to TRBJ2-2, with 7 bases that match TRBD1. With V trimmed by 7 bases and J by 4 bases, 9 bases remained unmatched. There are 15 residues in the CDR3. CDR1 and CDR2 from the germline V gene are SGHAT and FQNNGV. The CDR3 here is CASNSRQGPTGELFF. CDR3 DNA: TGTGCCAGCAACTCTAGACAGGGTCCCACCGGGGAGCTGTTTTTT.

The chain is built from TRBV19 and TRBJ1-5, with 8 bases fitting TRBD1. Per the germline V gene, CDR1 is LNHDA and CDR2 is SQIVND (reference sequence). The length of the CDR3 is 16 residues. With 4 bases clipped from V and 1 base from J, the junction kept 6 bases outside the gene matches. The CDR3 is CASSTIDRGSNQPQHF. The CDR3 DNA reads as TGTGCCAGTAGTACCATTGACAGGGGAAGCAATCAGCCCCAGCATTTT.

CDR3 sequence (DNA): TGTGCCAGCAGCGTACAGGGTGAAGTGACTGAAGCTTTCTTT. It encodes CASSVQGEVTEAFF. The chain employs TRBV7-9 and TRBJ1-1; D may be TRBD1 (6 bases). Trimming removed 5 bases from V and 5 bases from J, with 15 bases in between. The length of the CDR3 is 14 residues. From germline, CDR1 is SEHNR and CDR2 FQNEAQ (reference sequence).

The rearrangement links TRBV4-1 to TRBJ1-3; D is unclear. Trimming took 0 bases from V and 1 from J, leaving 10 bases between them. This CDR3 has 16 residues. CDR1 and CDR2 from the germline V gene are MGHRA and YSYEKL. The CDR3 is CASSQDLGRSGNTIYF. CDR3 bases: TGCGCCAGCAGCCAAGATCTGGGGAGATCTGGAAACACCATATATTTT.

This clone showed up just a few times. This sequence joins TRBV5-6 and TRBJ2-7; 8 bases map to TRBD1. The CDR3 spans 15 residues. Per the germline V gene, CDR1 is SGHDT and CDR2 is YYEEEE. J was trimmed by 3 bases and V by 1 base; bases with no gene match: 6. As DNA, the CDR3 is TGTGCCAGCAGCTTGATCAGGGGGCTCCTCTACGAGCAGTACGTC. This sequence encodes CASSLIRGLLYEQYV.

The chain couples TRBV5-1 to TRBJ1-4; D gene ambiguous. This CDR3 has 14 amino acids. The V end lost 0 bases, the J end lost 5 bases, and 8 bases lay between the germline ends. Per the germline V gene, CDR1 is SGHRS and CDR2 is YFSETQ. DNA of the CDR3: TGCGCCAGCAGCTTGGAATACGGGAATGAAAAACTGTTTTTT. It specifies CASSLEYGNEKLFF. Drawing the rest from reference TRBV5-1 and TRBJ1-4, the complete variable domain is KAGVTQTPRYLIKTRGQQVTLSCSPISGHRSVSWYQQTPGQGLQFLFEYFSETQRNKGNFPGRFSGRQFSNSRSEMNVSTLELGDSALYLCASSLEYGNEKLFFGSGTQLSVL.

The gene calls are TRBV5-1 and TRBJ2-5; weak D call: TRBD1 (5 bases). Trimming left V 0 bases short and J 4 bases short, with 16 bases between. Germline CDR1 SGHRS, CDR2 YFSETQ. CDR3 length: 16 amino acids. CDR3 region: CASSLAGHPGGETQYF. CDR3 bases: TGCGCCAGCAGCTTGGCTGGACACCCGGGCGGAGAGACCCAGTACTTC. The variable domain in full, completed from reference TRBV5-1 and TRBJ2-5, reads KAGVTQTPRYLIKTRGQQVTLSCSPISGHRSVSWYQQTPGQGLQFLFEYFSETQRNKGNFPGRFSGRQFSNSRSEMNVSTLELGDSALYLCASSLAGHPGGETQYFGPGTRLLVL.

The chain joins TRBV5-6 to TRBJ2-1; 9 positions match TRBD1. Per germline, CDR1 SGHDT and CDR2 YYEEEE. This CDR3 is built from 15 residues. V dropped 3 bases and J dropped 6; count of bases not matched to a gene: 7. The CDR3 sequence: CASSSTGGSFNEQFF. Written as DNA, the CDR3 is TGTGCCAGCAGCTCGACAGGGGGTTCTTTCAATGAGCAGTTCTTC.

The J gene is TRBJ2-3, the V gene TRBV30; 7 nucleotides align to TRBD1. This CDR3 is 15 amino acids long. Germline CDR1 GTSNPN, CDR2 SVGIG (reference sequence). The V segment lost 0 bases and the J segment 2 bases; nucleotides outside the gene matches: 5. The CDR3 bases are TGTGCCTGGAGTGTGACAGGGTCTACCACAGATACGCAGTATTTT. Its translation is CAWSVTGSTTDTQYF. The full variable domain, completed using reference TRBV30 and TRBJ2-3, is SQTIHQWPATLVQPVGSPLSLECTVEGTSNPNLYWYRQAAGRGLQLLFYSVGIGQISSEVPQNLSASRPQDRQFILSSKKLLLSDSGFYLCAWSVTGSTTDTQYFGPGTRLTVL.

The V gene is TRBV11-2, the J gene TRBJ2-3; 9 bases match TRBD2. V lost 1 base and J lost 6; bases outside the gene matches: 5. Germline-derived CDR1 and CDR2 are SGHAT and FQNNGV. CDR3 size: 15 residues. CDR3: CASSLVAGGMDTQYF. CDR3 coding DNA: TGTGCCAGCAGCTTAGTGGCGGGAGGGATGGATACGCAGTATTTT.

The rearrangement joins TRBV5-4 to TRBJ1-1; no definite D call. The CDR3 is made up of 13 amino acids. Germline values: CDR1 SGHNT, CDR2 YYREEE (reference sequence). The V end was cut by 0 bases, the J end by 7 bases, with 10 bases between. CDR3 region: CASSLDPGGEAFF. Here the CDR3 DNA reads TGTGCCAGCAGCTTGGACCCGGGAGGTGAAGCTTTCTTT.

The chain recombines TRBV10-1 with TRBJ2-1; 7 positions match TRBD2. The CDR3 is made up of 12 amino acids. The germline CDR1 and CDR2 sequences are WNHNN and SYGVQD (reference sequence). The V gene end was trimmed by 6 bases and the J gene end by 5 bases; junction bases not matched to a gene: 1. The CDR3 spells CASSGLDNEQFF. The CDR3 bases are TGCGCCAGCAGCGGACTAGACAATGAGCAGTTCTTC.

Regarding this clone: The sample carries other DNA sequences with the same CDR3. This chain joins TRBV3-1 (or the pseudogene TRBV3-2) and TRBJ1-5; D remains unclear. The germline V gene encodes CDR1 LGHDT and CDR2 YNNKEL (reference sequence). The CDR3 is made up of 14 amino acids. Deletions cut 1 base from V and 4 bases from J, with 8 bases between. The CDR3 DNA reads TGTGCCAGCAGCCAAGGGCAGTCGAATCAGCCCCAGCATTTT. Translation: CASSQGQSNQPQHF.

The chain employs TRBV19 and TRBJ1-5; 10 positions match TRBD1. J was trimmed by 7 bases and V by 4 bases; bases with no gene match: 13. Germline V gene data show CDR1 as LNHDA and CDR2 as SQIVND (reference sequence). This CDR3 has 17 amino acids. The DNA for the CDR3 is TGTGCCAGTAGTACAATTAAGGGACAGGGGATAGGGCAGCCCCAGCATTTT. This translates into CASSTIKGQGIGQPQHF. Full variable domain (outside the CDR3, taken from reference TRBV19 and TRBJ1-5): DGGITQSPKYLFRKEGQNVTLSCEQNLNHDAMYWYRQDPGQGLRLIYYSQIVNDFQKGDIAEGYSVSREKKESFPLTVTSAQKNPTAFYLCASSTIKGQGIGQPQHFGDGTRLSIL.

The chain joins TRBV7-2 to TRBJ2-4; 9 bases fit TRBD1. The CDR3 runs to 18 residues. CDR1 is SGHTA, CDR2 FQGNSA, per germline. Losses at the gene ends were 5 bases for V and 0 bases for J; bases not matched to a gene: 11. CDR3 region: CASSSTGGYPLAKNIQYF. The CDR3 nucleotides are TGTGCCAGCAGCAGTACAGGGGGCTACCCTTTAGCCAAAAACATTCAGTACTTC.

CDR3 sequence (DNA): TGTGCCAGCAGCGCACAGGGGGTTGGGAATCAGCCCCAGCATTTT. It is translated as CASSAQGVGNQPQHF. This chain joins TRBV27 and TRBJ1-5; 8 nucleotides line up with TRBD1. The CDR3 totals 15 residues. After removal of 6 bases from V and 4 bases from J, the junction contained 8 bases not matched to a gene. The germline gives CDR1 MNHEY, CDR2 SMNVEV (reference sequence).

J is TRBJ2-1 and V is TRBV9; 8 nucleotides line up with TRBD2. V trimming: 0 bases; J trimming: 5 bases; junction bases outside the gene matches: 10. The CDR3 consists of 17 residues. Per germline, CDR1 SGDLS and CDR2 YYNGEE. The CDR3 bases are TGTGCCAGCAGCGTAGCTACAGCGACTAGCGTTAACAATGAGCAGTTCTTC. This gives the protein CASSVATATSVNNEQFF.

The rearrangement links TRBV5-1 to TRBJ1-5; no clear D gene. Trimming took 0 bases from V and 4 from J, leaving 5 bases between them. The CDR3 consists of 13 residues. Germline V gene data show CDR1 as SGHRS and CDR2 as YFSETQ. The CDR3 sequence: CASSLDPNQPQHF. The CDR3 DNA follows: TGCGCCAGCAGCTTGGATCCTAATCAGCCCCAGCATTTT.

The chain carries TRBV14 and TRBJ2-3; D remains ambiguous. Trimming removed 0 bases at V and 6 bases at J, with 13 bases between. Germline loops: CDR1 SGHDN, CDR2 FVKESK. CDR3 size: 15 residues. In nucleotides, the CDR3 is TGTGCCAGCAGCCAAGATCGGGTCAGAACCGATACGCAGTATTTT. This translates into CASSQDRVRTDTQYF.

This clone was seen a single time. The CDR3 loop is CASSDGQIYTEAFF. CDR3 DNA sequence: TGTGCCAGCAGTGATGGGCAGATATACACTGAAGCTTTCTTT. The V gene is TRBV2, the J gene TRBJ1-1; no clear D. The CDR3 contains 14 residues. V lost 3 bases to trimming and J lost 3 bases, with 11 bases between them. CDR1 is SNHLY and CDR2 is FYNNEI in the germline V gene. The full variable domain, in which reference TRBV2 and TRBJ1-1 provide the parts outside the CDR3, is EPEVTQTPSHQVTQMGQEVILRCVPISNHLYFYWYRQILGQKVEFLVSFYNNEISEKSEIFDDQFSVERPDGSNFTLKIRSTKLEDSAMYFCASSDGQIYTEAFFGQGTRLTVV.

The chain employs TRBV9 and TRBJ2-2, with a possible D match to TRBD1 (6 bases). Germline lookup yields CDR1 SGDLS and CDR2 YYNGEE. The CDR3 spans 14 residues. V shed 4 bases and J shed 3 bases, with 10 bases lying between them. The CDR3 region is CASSPQGYTGELFF. CDR3 bases: TGTGCCAGCAGCCCCCAGGGGTACACCGGGGAGCTGTTTTTT. Looking up the rest from reference TRBV9 and TRBJ2-2 gives the full variable domain: DSGVTQTPKHLITATGQRVTLRCSPRSGDLSVYWYQQSLDQGLQFLIQYYNGEERAKGNILERFSAQQFPDLHSELNLSSLELGDSALYFCASSPQGYTGELFFGEGSRLTVL.

Ten or more counts support this clone. The V gene is TRBV11-2, the J gene TRBJ1-4, with 10 bases that match TRBD1. The CDR3 is 16 residues long. J gave up 5 bases and V 5 bases, and 8 bases lay outside the gene matches. CDR1 SGHAT and CDR2 FQNNGV come from the germline V gene. The CDR3 DNA sequence: TGTGCCAGCAGCCAGAGTTGGGACAGGGGAAATGAAAAACTGTTTTTT. This codes for CASSQSWDRGNEKLFF.

J is TRBJ2-1 and V is TRBV19, with 7 bases fitting TRBD1. The CDR3 contains 16 residues. V dropped 2 bases and J dropped 7; count of bases not matched to a gene: 11. Per the germline V gene, CDR1 is LNHDA and CDR2 is SQIVND (reference sequence). In DNA, the CDR3 is TGTGCCAGTAGTATAAGTTTGGCAGGGGGTAGAAATGAGCAGTTCTTC. This encodes CASSISLAGGRNEQFF.

The chain has TRBV29-1 and TRBJ2-6; D call uncertain. The CDR3 runs 12 residues. Looked up from germline, CDR1 is SQVTM and CDR2 is ANQGSEA. V gave up 6 bases and J gave up 4 bases, with 7 bases separating them. Here the CDR3 DNA reads TGCAGCGTCCGTGAGGGGGCCAACGTCCTGACTTTC. This translates into CSVREGANVLTF. Complete variable domain (other parts from reference TRBV29-1 and TRBJ2-6): SAVISQKPSRDICQRGTSLTIQCQVDSQVTMMFWYRQQPGQSLTLIATANQGSEATYESGFVIDKFPISRPNLTFSTLTVSNMSPEDSSIYLCSVREGANVLTFGAGSRLTVL.